The clone carrying this T cell receptor (beta chain) was found once. Its specificity is not known. This CDR3 has 17 residues. The V and J ends lost 5 bases and 6 bases, in that order; junction bases with no gene match: 9. CDR1 is MNHEY and CDR2 is SMNVEV in the germline V gene (reference sequence). The data are from a study of graft-versus-host responses after intestinal transplantation. General study results and limits: Investigators detected GvH clones in recipient marrow, with some emerging earlier in ileum or blood. Graft-donor T cell macrochimerism coincided with high graft-versus-host to host-versus-graft clonal ratios in allografts.

Generated by immunoSEQ multiplex PCR, the TCRdb table keeps only in-frame clones and is missing some. The sample records over 70,000 clones, 90% being singletons. The chain is built from TRBV27 and TRBJ2-3; 15 nucleotides agree with TRBD2. The sequence derives from a human donor who was the organ donor for an intestinal transplant. Here the sequenced sample was unstimulated CD8+ T cells sorted from spleen or lymph node cells, taken before transplant. The CDR3 loop is CASSRTSGGAAMDTQYF. The CDR3 DNA follows: TGTGCCAGCAGTAGGACTAGCGGGGGGGCGGCCATGGATACGCAGTATTTT.